This is a list of T cell receptor beta chains from one sample in a study of blood T cells in healthy people across ages. A single record per CDR3 protein comes from TCRdb applying MiXCR to the 5' RACE reads. The repertoire holds roughly 1,300,000 distinct CDR3 sequences, with 45% to 70% as singletons. The sample was blood. The receptors were sampled from a man between 18 and 29 years old in good health. Both conserved end residues are part of each CDR3. The order of the fields is clone size, D gene, J gene, V gene, CDR3 length, CDR3 DNA, CDR3 protein. D genes are given only for firm matches. The size field is filled for only some rows; it gives once, few, many or a size class.

>.|.|TRBJ1-5|TRBV20-1|13
TGCAGTGCTAGAATGGGGACGGGGCAGCCCCAGCATTTT
CSARMGTGQPQHF
>.|.|TRBJ2-3|TRBV5-1|15
TGCGCCAGCAGCGCCGTGGAGCTGAGGGTGGATACGCAGTATTTT
CASSAVELRVDTQYF
>few|.|TRBJ2-7|TRBV24-1|15
TGTGCCACCAGTGTGGAGCGTGTGGTCCCCTACGAGCAGTACTTC
CATSVERVVPYEQYF
>.|TRBD1|TRBJ1-6|TRBV6-2/TRBV6-3|13
TGTGCCAGCAGTGACAGGGCCTCTCCACCCCTCCACTTT
CASSDRASPPLHF
>.|.|TRBJ1-6|TRBV7-2|16
TGTGCCAGCAGCTTAGCGACGAGGGGGATCAAATCACCCCTCCACTTT
CASSLATRGIKSPLHF
>few|TRBD2|TRBJ2-1|TRBV7-2|17
TGTGCCAGCAGCTCTACTAGCGGGGGGGCCTTCTACAATGAGCAGTTCTTC
CASSSTSGGAFYNEQFF
>.|TRBD1|TRBJ2-2|TRBV5-1|18
TGCGCCAGCAGCCCCGGTAGAGTCGGGACAGGGAACACCGGGGAGCTGTTTTTT
CASSPGRVGTGNTGELFF
>.|TRBD1|TRBJ1-3|TRBV2|13
TGTGCCGGAGACAGGGGGACGGGAAACACCATATATTTT
CAGDRGTGNTIYF
>.|TRBD2|TRBJ2-1|TRBV20-1|18
TGCAGTGCTGGTCCGGGACTAGCGGGAGGGCAGACCTACAATGAGCAGTTCTTC
CSAGPGLAGGQTYNEQFF
>.|.|TRBJ2-3|TRBV11-2|14
TGTGCCAGCAGCCCCTCGTGGGGGGATTTGGCGCAGTATTTT
CASSPSWGDLAQYF
>few|.|TRBJ2-7|TRBV12-5|11
TGTGCTAGTGGTTCCCTGACCGAGCAGTACTTC
CASGSLTEQYF
>.|TRBD1|TRBJ2-7|TRBV27|16
TGTGCCAGCAGCCAAACCGGGACAGGTTTCCCCTACGAGCAGTACTTC
CASSQTGTGFPYEQYF
>.|TRBD1|TRBJ2-1|TRBV27|15
TGTGCCAGCAGTTTATCACGGACAGGCCTCGCTGAGCAGTTCTTC
CASSLSRTGLAEQFF
>.|.|TRBJ2-7|TRBV7-2|15
TGTGCCAGCAGCTCACGTAGTCCAGGCCCGGGGGAGCAGTACTTC
CASSSRSPGPGEQYF
>.|.|TRBJ2-2|TRBV15|12
TGTGCCACCAGTCAGACCCCCGGGGAGCTGTTTTTT
CATSQTPGELFF
>.|.|TRBJ1-1|TRBV5-1|15
TGCGCCAGCAGCTATACCGGGACGGTGAACACTGAAGCTTTCTTT
CASSYTGTVNTEAFF
>once|.|TRBJ1-1|TRBV6-5|15
TGTGCCAGCAGCTCAACAGAGAGGAAGAACACTGAAGCTTTCTTT
CASSSTERKNTEAFF
>.|TRBD1|TRBJ1-2|TRBV27|14
TGTGCCAGCAGTCCAGACAGGGCGTCATATGGCTACACCTTC
CASSPDRASYGYTF
>once|TRBD2|TRBJ2-7|TRBV2|15
TGTGCCAGCAGTTGGACTAGCGCAACCTCCTACGAGCAGTACTTC
CASSWTSATSYEQYF
>.|.|TRBJ2-4|TRBV2|15
TGTGCCAGCAGTTGGAGAATTCTAGCCAAAAACATTCAGTACTTC
CASSWRILAKNIQYF
>.|.|TRBJ1-4|TRBV6-5|17
TGTGCCAGCAGTTACGGGGGGGGCCGAGTCACTAATGAAAAACTGTTTTTT
CASSYGGGRVTNEKLFF
>.|TRBD2|TRBJ2-1|TRBV6-5|14
TGTGCCAGCAGACCGGGACTAGCTTCAAGAGAGCAGTTCTTC
CASRPGLASREQFF
>.|.|TRBJ2-7|TRBV20-1|12
TGCAGTGCTAGTCCGGACCCCTACGAGCAGTACTTC
CSASPDPYEQYF
>.|.|TRBJ1-3|TRBV13|16
TGTGTCAGCAGCTTACCGGGGAGGGGCTCTGGAAACACCATATATTTT
CVSSLPGRGSGNTIYF
>.|.|TRBJ1-6|TRBV20-1|13
TGCAGTGCGTTGGCGGTAGATAATTCACCCCTCCACTTT
CSALAVDNSPLHF
>.|TRBD2|TRBJ2-1|TRBV10-3|15
TGTGCCACATTAGCGGGGCAGAGCTCCTACAATGAGCAGTTCTTC
CATLAGQSSYNEQFF
>.|TRBD2|TRBJ2-7|TRBV7-9|14
TGTGCCAGCAGCTTTGCGGGAGGGGCCTACGAGCAGTACTTC
CASSFAGGAYEQYF
>.|TRBD1|TRBJ2-7|TRBV7-9|16
TGTGCCAGCAGCCGGGACAGGGGACAGAATGGCTACGAGCAGTACTTC
CASSRDRGQNGYEQYF
>.|TRBD2|TRBJ2-5|TRBV25-1|18
TGTGCCAGCAGTGACGTGGCTAGCGGGGGGCAAAAGCAAGAGACCCAGTACTTC
CASSDVASGGQKQETQYF
>.|.|TRBJ1-4|TRBV28|11
TGTGCCATCGATTGGGGAGAAAAACTGTTTTTT
CAIDWGEKLFF
>few|.|TRBJ2-7|TRBV29-1|11
TGCAGCGTTTACAGGGAGAACGAGCAGTACTTC
CSVYRENEQYF
>.|.|TRBJ2-7|TRBV7-2|15
TGTGCCAGCAGCCCCCCTCCCGCGGCCCACTACGAGCAGTACTTC
CASSPPPAAHYEQYF
>few|.|TRBJ1-5|TRBV20-1|12
TGCAGTGCTAGTCAGCTCAATCAGCCCCAGCATTTT
CSASQLNQPQHF
>.|.|TRBJ1-1|TRBV12-3/TRBV12-4|13
TGTGCCAGCAGTTTCGCCGGAAGATCTGAAGCTTTCTTT
CASSFAGRSEAFF
>.|TRBD2|TRBJ2-1|TRBV7-9|14
TGTGCCAGCAGCGCCACAGGGACTAGCTTTGAGCAGTTCTTC
CASSATGTSFEQFF